What follows are 15 T cell receptor beta chains derived from one specimen sequenced in a study of blood T cells in healthy people across ages. A J-beta primer mix and a sample-barcoded 5' primer were used in a second PCR of about 7 to 11 cycles. In TCRdb, the 5' RACE reads were re-called with MiXCR into one record per CDR3 protein. The sample has 1.5 million to 2 million distinct CDR3 sequences; less than 50% are singletons. The sample comprised blood. Every receptor here comes from a middle-aged woman in good health.

V usage is TRBV2 and J usage is TRBJ2-7; tentatively, D is TRBD1 (5 bases). The CDR3 contains 15 residues. Per germline, CDR1 SNHLY and CDR2 FYNNEI. The V and J ends lost 7 bases and 2 bases respectively, with 18 bases between them. The CDR3 DNA follows: TGTGCCAGCACTGGCCTAGGGGCGGACCCCTACGAGCAGTACTTC. Its protein is CASTGLGADPYEQYF. The entire variable domain, with the rest obtained from reference TRBV2 and TRBJ2-7, is as follows: EPEVTQTPSHQVTQMGQEVILRCVPISNHLYFYWYRQILGQKVEFLVSFYNNEISEKSEIFDDQFSVERPDGSNFTLKIRSTKLEDSAMYFCASTGLGADPYEQYFGPGTRLTVT.

This clonotype was seen a few times. This rearrangement joins TRBV12-3 or TRBV12-4 to TRBJ1-5; D unclear. V was pared by 6 bases and J by 8 bases, with 11 bases between. The CDR3 totals 12 residues. This CDR3 reads CASSGRLEPQHF. In DNA form, the CDR3 reads TGTGCCAGCAGCGGCCGACTGGAGCCCCAGCATTTT.

This clonotype has just a few counts. The chain carries TRBV6-5 and TRBJ2-5; a possible D gene is TRBD1 (6 bases). Per germline, CDR1 MNHEY and CDR2 SVGAGI. CDR3 length equals 15 residues. Between the trimmed V and J ends, which lost 0 bases and 3 bases, there was a span of 11 bases. CDR3 bases: TGTGCCAGCAGTTACTCGGGGGCGGGTAAAGAGACCCAGTACTTC. Amino acid sequence: CASSYSGAGKETQYF.

The J gene is TRBJ2-3, the V gene TRBV20-1, with 7 bases lining up with TRBD1. J lost 0 bases, V lost 1 base, and 4 bases had no gene match. The germline gives CDR1 DFQATT, CDR2 SNEGSKA (reference sequence). The CDR3 sequence is 15 residues long. The CDR3 nucleotides read TGCAGTGCTAGAGCCCCGGGACAGAGCACAGATACGCAGTATTTT. This translates into CSARAPGQSTDTQYF.

This chain joins TRBV3-1 and TRBJ2-5, with TRBD2 as a possible D gene (5 bases). The V gene's germline CDR1 is LGHDT and CDR2 YNNKEL (reference sequence). V was pared by 6 bases and J by 5 bases, with 16 bases between. The CDR3 is 14 amino acids. The CDR3, as DNA: TGTGCCAGCAGGGACTCCGGACGGCCGGAGACCCAGTACTTC. This gives the protein CASRDSGRPETQYF.

This clonotype was found once. CDR3 protein: CASSTTSESSHNEQYF. The CDR3 DNA is TGCGCCAGCAGCACGACTAGTGAAAGCTCCCACAATGAGCAGTACTTC. The rearrangement links TRBV4-1 to TRBJ2-5, with D perhaps matching TRBD2 (6 bases). The V end lost 5 bases, the J end lost 11 bases, and 27 bases lay between the germline ends. CDR3 length: 16 amino acids. From germline, CDR1 is MGHRA and CDR2 YSYEKL.

Written as DNA, the CDR3 is TGTGCCAGTGCTTTTGGCCTTGGCTACACCTTC. As protein: CASAFGLGYTF. This chain uses TRBV12-3 or TRBV12-4 with TRBJ1-2; no clear D. The CDR3 spans 11 residues. The V and J ends lost 9 bases and 7 bases respectively, with 12 bases between them.

This clonotype appeared a single time. The chain couples TRBV20-1 to TRBJ1-1; weak D call: TRBD1 (5 bases). This CDR3 is built from 13 residues. CDR1 and CDR2 (germline): DFQATT, SNEGSKA (reference sequence). V lost 3 bases to trimming and J lost 4 bases, with 12 bases between them. CDR3 loop: CSARGGVGTEAFF. In DNA, the CDR3 is TGCAGTGCTAGGGGAGGGGTGGGCACTGAAGCTTTCTTT.

This chain links TRBV29-1 with TRBJ1-1, with D hard to call. Looked up from germline, CDR1 is SQVTM and CDR2 is ANQGSEA. Trimming removed 2 bases from V and 1 base from J, with 8 bases in between. The CDR3 has 13 residues. The CDR3 region has the DNA TGCAGCGTTGAAAAATCACCGAACACTGAAGCTTTCTTT. It yields the protein CSVEKSPNTEAFF.

A single count supports this clonotype. The genes are TRBV20-1 and TRBJ1-5; no clear D. CDR3 size: 12 residues. Germline-derived CDR1 and CDR2 are DFQATT and SNEGSKA (reference sequence). Trimming took off 3 bases at V and 8 bases at J, with 11 bases between the two ends. CDR3 nucleotides: TGCAGTGCTAGTCGGAGCGGGAAGCCCCAGCATTTT. Translation: CSASRSGKPQHF.

This chain links TRBV7-9 with TRBJ2-7; TRBD1 aligns across 9 bases. The CDR3 has 13 residues. Germline loops: CDR1 SEHNR, CDR2 FQNEAQ (reference sequence). Germline trimming cut 3 bases from V and 5 bases from J; bases unmatched to any gene: 2. This CDR3 reads CASSFWTGDEQYF. Here the CDR3 DNA reads TGTGCCAGCAGCTTTTGGACAGGGGACGAGCAGTACTTC.

This clonotype has more than one count but fewer than ten. The chain carries TRBV27 and TRBJ2-7; TRBD1 aligns across 9 bases. This CDR3 is built from 14 residues. Unmatched junction bases numbered 4, after V lost 5 bases and J lost 2 bases. In germline, CDR1 is MNHEY, CDR2 SMNVEV (reference sequence). CDR3 residues: CASSRTGGAYEQYF. In nucleotides, the CDR3 is TGTGCCAGCAGTAGAACAGGGGGCGCCTACGAGCAGTACTTC.

This chain links TRBV5-1 with TRBJ2-3, with no clear D. V lost 3 bases, J lost 6 bases, and 14 bases lay in between. The CDR3 sequence is 14 residues long. Germline V gene lookup returns CDR1 SGHRS and CDR2 YFSETQ. Here the CDR3 reads CASSSRPRFDTQYF. In DNA form, the CDR3 reads TGCGCCAGCAGCTCGAGACCCAGGTTTGATACGCAGTATTTT. The full variable domain, in which reference TRBV5-1 and TRBJ2-3 provide the parts outside the CDR3, is KAGVTQTPRYLIKTRGQQVTLSCSPISGHRSVSWYQQTPGQGLQFLFEYFSETQRNKGNFPGRFSGRQFSNSRSEMNVSTLELGDSALYLCASSSRPRFDTQYFGPGTRLTVL.

This clonotype showed up just a few times. The chain is built from TRBV5-5 and TRBJ2-1, with D possibly TRBD2 on 6 matching bases. The CDR3 runs 13 residues. The germline V and J ends were trimmed by 5 bases and 8 bases, with 14 bases remaining between them. Germline V CDR1 and CDR2: SGHKS, YYEKEE (reference sequence). The CDR3 here is CASREGTFYEQFF. The CDR3 DNA sequence: TGTGCCAGCAGGGAGGGTACATTCTATGAGCAGTTCTTC.

The chain joins TRBV4-3 to TRBJ2-1; 7 nucleotides line up with TRBD1. After removal of 1 base from V and 6 bases from J, the junction contained 6 bases not matched to a gene. This CDR3 is 15 amino acids long. Germline lookup yields CDR1 LGHNA and CDR2 YSLEER. CDR3 in amino acids: CASSQGRSGGNEQFF. The CDR3 DNA follows: TGCGCCAGCAGCCAAGGTCGGTCAGGGGGCAATGAGCAGTTCTTC.